Presented here are 21 T cell receptor beta chains from one specimen sequenced in a study of regulatory T cells in long-lasting Graves disease (dated by TCRdb to the early 2020s). Taken with the paper, the label for time point translates to: newly diagnosed GD, antithyroid drugs for less than 3 months. RNA was extracted from PBMCs in TRIzol for both TCR sequencing and RNA sequencing. Library preparation employed multiplex PCR. Sequenced using an Illumina HiSeq 4000. To build TCR beta libraries, CDR3 regions were amplified by Arm-PCR using iRepertoire HTBI primers. Starting from the raw public reads, TCRdb applied fastp trimming at Q25, assembled clones with MiXCR and retained in-frame beta chains. Rows with a matching CDR3 protein are joined into one entry that keeps the most common DNA and genes. This sample gives about 560,000 distinct CDR3 sequences in total; about 15% of them show up just once. Around 12% of the sample belongs to the ten largest clones.

This sample was shared with a second study, whose subject was T cells in Graves' hyperthyroidism and ophthalmopathy.

Sequencing was performed on peripheral blood mononuclear cells (PBMCs), taken at new diagnosis, from a patient treated with antithyroid drugs. The receptors were sampled from a man between 18 and 29 years old with Graves disease. Donor details come from another sample of the same person, matched by shared clones.

Concerning this clonotype: This sequence may be a read error, since a much larger clone differs from it by one base. V and J are TRBV7-3 and TRBJ1-1; D remains ambiguous. CDR3 size: 15 residues. Germline V gene lookup returns CDR1 SGHTA and CDR2 FQGTGA. The V gene lost 1 base and the J gene lost 0 bases, with 9 bases spanning the gap. The CDR3 DNA follows: TGTGCCAGCAGCTTAATAGGAGCCATGAACACTGAAGCTTTCTTT. Its translation is CASSLIGAMNTEAFF.

This clonotype was seen many times. The genes are TRBV20-1 and TRBJ2-5; 8 nucleotides agree with TRBD2. V was clipped by 6 bases and J by 7 bases; unmatched bases: 10. Germline loops: CDR1 DFQATT, CDR2 SNEGSKA (reference sequence). The CDR3 runs to 13 residues. The CDR3 loop is CSARQAGELTQYF. DNA of the CDR3: TGCAGTGCACGACAAGCGGGAGAGTTGACCCAGTACTTC.

This clonotype has a count of ten or more. The rearrangement links TRBV20-1 to TRBJ1-2; D is ambiguous. Germline-derived CDR1 and CDR2 are DFQATT and SNEGSKA (reference sequence). V was pared by 1 base and J by 4 bases, with 7 bases between. This CDR3 contains 12 residues. CDR3 residues: CSARVGSYGYTF. Written as DNA, the CDR3 is TGCAGTGCTAGAGTTGGGAGCTATGGCTACACCTTC.

The chain employs TRBV9 and TRBJ1-1; a possible D gene is TRBD1 (6 bases). Germline assignment: CDR1 SGDLS and CDR2 YYNGEE. This CDR3 has 16 amino acids. Trimming took 0 bases from V and 3 from J, leaving 15 bases between them. The CDR3 is CASSVEGGPPDTEAFF. The CDR3 DNA reads TGTGCCAGCAGCGTAGAAGGGGGGCCCCCAGACACTGAAGCTTTCTTT.

This clonotype has a count of ten or more. The genes are TRBV28 and TRBJ2-7; D is uncertain. CDR1 and CDR2 (germline): MDHEN, SYDVKM. CDR3 size: 14 residues. The V gene lost 5 bases and the J gene lost 3 bases, with 14 bases spanning the gap. The DNA of the CDR3 is TGTGCCAGCAGTCCGCGGCAGCCAAACTACGAGCAGTACTTC. Its translation is CASSPRQPNYEQYF.

This clonotype has at least ten counts. The chain recombines TRBV6-1 with TRBJ2-6; D is uncertain. The CDR3 sequence is 15 residues long. Germline V gives CDR1 MNHNS, CDR2 SASEGT. V lost 6 bases and J lost 1, with 10 bases in between. The CDR3 DNA reads TGTGCCAGCAGCAACGGCCGTTCTGGGGCCAACGTCCTGACTTTC. Protein: CASSNGRSGANVLTF.

This clonotype has at least ten counts. The CDR3 sequence is CASSFSDQNYGYTF. CDR3 nucleotide sequence: TGTGCCAGCAGTTTCTCGGACCAAAACTATGGCTACACCTTC. The rearrangement links TRBV27 to TRBJ1-2; D not certain. V was pared by 3 bases and J by 2 bases, with 10 bases between. CDR1 is MNHEY, CDR2 SMNVEV, per germline (reference sequence). The CDR3 has 14 amino acids.

This clonotype was detected a few times. For the CDR3, the DNA is TGTGCTACCACCCCTGGGAGGATACCCGGAAACACCATATATTTT. This sequence encodes CATTPGRIPGNTIYF. The chain is built from TRBV6-2 or TRBV6-3 and TRBJ1-3, with D hard to call. The germline CDR1 and CDR2 sequences are MNHEY and SVGEGT. There are 15 residues in the CDR3.

This clonotype has ten or more counts. CDR3 DNA: TGCAGTGCTAGAGATGAGGGACAGGCCTACGAGCAGTACTTC. As protein: CSARDEGQAYEQYF. The chain carries TRBV20-1 and TRBJ2-7; 8 nucleotides agree with TRBD1. V was pared by 0 bases and J by 2 bases, with 3 bases of the junction left unmatched. CDR1 DFQATT and CDR2 SNEGSKA come from the germline V gene (reference sequence). The CDR3 loop spans 14 amino acids.

This clonotype was seen many times. The CDR3 here is CASSDRSGGNTEAFF. CDR3 nucleotide sequence: TGTGCCAGCAGTGACCGTTCAGGGGGGAACACTGAAGCTTTCTTT. The rearrangement links TRBV6-4 to TRBJ1-1, with TRBD1 identical over 7 bases. The length of the CDR3 is 15 residues. Germline V gene lookup returns CDR1 MRHNA and CDR2 SNTAGT. The J segment lost 1 base and the V segment lost 2 bases, leaving 4 bases of the junction unmatched.

The sample holds many counts of this clonotype. This chain uses TRBV20-1 with TRBJ2-1, with 7 bases matching TRBD1. The CDR3 extends over 15 amino acids. Trimming cost V 4 bases and J 9 bases; bases outside gene matches: 15. CDR1 and CDR2 (germline): DFQATT, SNEGSKA (reference sequence). The CDR3 DNA reads TGCAGTGCTACACACTTTAACAGGGGAAGGGGTGAGCAGTTCTTC. Translated: CSATHFNRGRGEQFF.

The gene calls are TRBV28 and TRBJ1-5; D gene ambiguous. From germline, CDR1 is MDHEN and CDR2 SYDVKM. V gave up 5 bases and J gave up 2 bases, with 13 bases separating them. The CDR3 has 15 residues. CDR3 loop: CASSEPGRGNQPQHF. The CDR3 DNA reads as TGTGCCAGCAGTGAGCCAGGACGTGGCAATCAGCCCCAGCATTTT.

This clonotype was seen repeatedly, ten times or more. The CDR3 is CASSMQGRHSTDTQYF. CDR3 bases: TGCGCCAGCAGCATGCAGGGTAGGCACAGCACAGATACGCAGTATTTT. V gene TRBV5-1 combines with J gene TRBJ2-3; maybe TRBD1 (5 bases). This CDR3 contains 16 residues. V lost 4 bases and J 0 bases, leaving 15 bases between the germline ends. Germline V gives CDR1 SGHRS, CDR2 YFSETQ. The variable domain in full, completed from reference TRBV5-1 and TRBJ2-3, reads KAGVTQTPRYLIKTRGQQVTLSCSPISGHRSVSWYQQTPGQGLQFLFEYFSETQRNKGNFPGRFSGRQFSNSRSEMNVSTLELGDSALYLCASSMQGRHSTDTQYFGPGTRLTVL.

Ten or more counts support this clonotype. The chain links TRBV2 to TRBJ2-7; D gene unclear. The CDR3 contains 15 residues. Trimming shortened V by 5 bases and J by 3 bases, and 17 bases separated the two germline ends. Looked up from germline, CDR1 is SNHLY and CDR2 is FYNNEI. DNA for the CDR3: TGTGCCAGCAGTACACCGGCGCGGAGTAACTACGAGCAGTACTTC. Protein product: CASSTPARSNYEQYF.

The chain has TRBV19 and TRBJ2-3; tentative D call: TRBD2 (6 bases). The germline gives CDR1 LNHDA, CDR2 SQIVND (reference sequence). CDR3 length equals 15 residues. V lost 4 bases, J lost 5 bases, and 16 bases lay in between. CDR3: CASSNRGGSLDTQYF. In DNA form, the CDR3 reads TGTGCCAGTAGTAACAGAGGAGGGAGTTTAGATACGCAGTATTTT. Filled out from reference TRBV19 and TRBJ2-3, the complete variable domain reads DGGITQSPKYLFRKEGQNVTLSCEQNLNHDAMYWYRQDPGQGLRLIYYSQIVNDFQKGDIAEGYSVSREKKESFPLTVTSAQKNPTAFYLCASSNRGGSLDTQYFGPGTRLTVL.

Many counts were recorded for this clonotype. Here the CDR3 reads CASSPVIDGNTEAFF. CDR3 bases: TGTGCCAGCAGCCCAGTAATTGACGGTAACACTGAAGCTTTCTTT. The chain employs TRBV3-1 and TRBJ1-1; D gene unclear. Germline-derived CDR1 and CDR2 are LGHDT and YNNKEL (reference sequence). The CDR3 length is 15 residues. V was clipped by 4 bases and J by 2 bases, with 14 bases between them.

Remarks on this clonotype: A much larger clone sits a single nucleotide away, making a read error possible. The chain is built from TRBV6-2 or TRBV6-3 and TRBJ2-5; D is unresolved. Germline loops: CDR1 MNHEY, CDR2 SVGEGT. CDR3 length: 15 amino acids. The CDR3: CAGSYSGFGRETQYF. The CDR3 bases are TGTGCCGGCAGTTACTCGGGTTTCGGGCGAGAGACCCAGTACTTC.

This clonotype was observed at least ten times. The CDR3 region is CASSEGYRESEQFF. The CDR3 nucleotides are TGTGCCAGCAGTGAAGGTTACAGGGAATCTGAGCAGTTCTTC. The chain carries TRBV2 and TRBJ2-1; perhaps TRBD1 as D (6 bases). Germline-derived CDR1 and CDR2 are SNHLY and FYNNEI. The CDR3 extends over 14 amino acids. Between the trimmed V and J ends, which lost 1 base and 9 bases, there was a span of 13 bases.

This clonotype has ten or more counts. This chain connects TRBV28 to TRBJ2-1; 12 nucleotides line up with TRBD2. V lost 3 bases, J lost 2 bases, and 11 bases stayed unmatched. The CDR3 length is 19 residues. Germline-derived CDR1 and CDR2 are MDHEN and SYDVKM. CDR3 sequence: CASSFSQLAGGFAYNEQFF. The CDR3 DNA is TGTGCCAGCAGTTTTTCCCAACTAGCGGGAGGTTTCGCCTACAATGAGCAGTTCTTC.

This clonotype was seen only a few times. The chain is built from TRBV4-2 and TRBJ2-7; 8 bases agree with TRBD1. Germline V lookup: CDR1 LGHNA, CDR2 YNFKEQ. V shed 3 bases and J 3 bases; nucleotides not matched to a gene: 7. There are 15 residues in the CDR3. CDR3 protein: CASSQAQGANYEQYF. The CDR3, as DNA: TGTGCCAGCAGCCAGGCCCAGGGGGCTAACTACGAGCAGTACTTC.

The chain couples TRBV7-9 to TRBJ1-5, with 12 bases fitting TRBD1. With V trimmed by 5 bases and J by 5 bases, 4 bases remained unmatched. This CDR3 comprises 15 residues. Germline CDR1 is SEHNR and CDR2 is FQNEAQ (reference sequence). The CDR3 DNA is TGTGCCAGCAGCGCCGGGACAGGGGGCCATCAGCCCCAGCATTTT. It is translated as CASSAGTGGHQPQHF.